This T cell receptor (beta chain) comes out of a study of cytomegalovirus exposure and HLA in healthy donors. Findings and limits, study-wide: Excluded: some indistinguishable V segments such as TRBV6-2 and TRBV6-3. Later examination showed HLA-associated TCR beta chains had greater clonal expansion than equally common others.

Vbeta (60) and Jbeta (13) primers were used in the PCR. Clones were sequenced by immunoSEQ multiplex PCR, and TCRdb holds only the in-frame ones, with some missing. The repertoire has 100,000 to 150,000 clones, roughly four fifths of them found once; the top ten carry approximately 3%. This clone was seen only once. Antigen specificity is unknown. CDR1 is MNHEY and CDR2 is SMNVEV in the germline V gene (reference sequence). The CDR3 has 13 residues. With V trimmed by 4 bases and J by 6 bases, 3 bases remained unmatched. The V call is TRBV27, the J call TRBJ1-5; 7 bases map to TRBD1. Sequencing was carried out using PBMCs. This clonotype was obtained from a boy aged 2 to 9 in good health and CMV-seronegative. CDR3 residues: CASSWDSGQPQHF. CDR3 DNA: TGTGCCAGCAGTTGGGACAGCGGTCAGCCCCAGCATTTT.